This is a list of T cell receptor beta chains from one sample in a study of spatial heterogeneity in lung cancer. Each CDR3 protein is one row after TCRdb ran MiXCR on the 5' RACE reads. The data show around 12,000 distinct CDR3 sequences, 14% seen once. Material: PBMCs, obtained at surgery. The source is a female donor with early-stage non-small cell lung cancer. Each CDR3 is given without its conserved first and last residue. Fields, in order: D gene, J gene, V gene, clone size, CDR3 protein. The D gene is left open where the match is weak. Clone sizes are given selectively: once, few, many, or a class where the clone is expanded.

- TRBJ1-2 TRBV29-1 - SVSVYTGYT
TRBD1 TRBJ1-1 TRBV19 many ASRRGQRNTEAF
TRBD2 TRBJ2-2 TRBV5-4 many ASSLVGLAGVPGELF
TRBD2 TRBJ2-5 TRBV20-1 many SALSSGGPKTQY
- TRBJ2-5 TRBV28 many ASKRLIPETQY
- TRBJ2-5 TRBV20-1 many SARDPLGETQY
TRBD2 TRBJ2-1 TRBV4-2 many ASSQPGTSGRAPQF
TRBD1 TRBJ1-1 TRBV28 medium-sized ASSSGQGVTEAF
TRBD2 TRBJ2-1 TRBV9 - ASSVAQVGREQF
TRBD2 TRBJ2-7 TRBV11-2 - ASSLIAGEAPYEQY
- TRBJ2-1 TRBV11-1 few ASCWTPSSYNEQF
TRBD1 TRBJ2-1 TRBV29-1 few SALGAGGYNEQF
- TRBJ1-4 TRBV21-1 many ASRDMGEKLF
TRBD1 TRBJ2-1 TRBV27 medium-sized ASSLGQGLREQF
TRBD1 TRBJ1-2 TRBV29-1 - SVPGQPYGYT
- TRBJ2-3 TRBV6-5 medium-sized ASRAPSDTQY
- TRBJ2-7 TRBV7-2 medium-sized ASSLSVRVHEQY
- TRBJ2-3 TRBV29-1 medium-sized SVAGADTQY
- TRBJ1-4 TRBV29-1 - SVELSSYEKLF
TRBD2 TRBJ2-3 TRBV3-1 medium-sized ASSPRTSGRRATDTQY
TRBD2 TRBJ2-1 TRBV11-3 - ASSPLSGIPDEQF
- TRBJ2-5 TRBV28 medium-sized ATTTDRRETQY
TRBD1 TRBJ2-3 TRBV6-2/TRBV6-3 - ASRIPGGNTDTQY
TRBD1 TRBJ1-2 TRBV29-1 many SVAGGGNYGYT
- TRBJ2-1 TRBV3-1 medium-sized ASSLLPDSYNEQF
TRBD2 TRBJ2-5 TRBV7-2 many ASSSGTSGGPQY
TRBD2 TRBJ2-1 TRBV29-1 few SVEDPSFSGSSYNEQF
TRBD1 TRBJ2-2 TRBV29-1 medium-sized SGGQGNTGELF
- TRBJ2-5 TRBV20-1 medium-sized SARDALESRETQY
TRBD1 TRBJ1-2 TRBV29-1 medium-sized SVEVFDRASGYT
- TRBJ2-5 TRBV20-1 - SNEDETGVQETQY
- TRBJ2-2 TRBV19 few ASTTGVGTGELF
TRBD1 TRBJ1-6 TRBV5-1 medium-sized ASSSTGTGGQSPLH
- TRBJ2-5 TRBV29-1 medium-sized SADQETQY
TRBD1 TRBJ1-5 TRBV7-6 many ASSRRQGRDQPQH
- TRBJ2-7 TRBV3-1 many ASSQGGLLNEQY
TRBD2 TRBJ2-1 TRBV5-5 medium-sized ASSLGGYNEQF
- TRBJ1-2 TRBV29-1 medium-sized SVYTGNYGYT
- TRBJ1-4 TRBV7-9 medium-sized ASRITGSVEKLF
TRBD2 TRBJ2-7 TRBV20-1 many SAVGTSGSMVYEQY
- TRBJ2-3 TRBV7-9 medium-sized GTRSQY
TRBD1 TRBJ2-3 TRBV2 many ASATPRDRGSDTQY
- TRBJ1-1 TRBV2 medium-sized ASNSDRNTEAF
- TRBJ2-7 TRBV30 - AWSWRGLLSEQY
TRBD1 TRBJ1-1 TRBV12-3/TRBV12-4 - ASSPWTGPDTEAF
TRBD2 TRBJ2-2 TRBV7-8 medium-sized ASSSLSAGGLGTGELF
- TRBJ2-1 TRBV7-8 medium-sized ASSGKGPLSSYNEQF
- TRBJ2-2 TRBV24-1 medium-sized ATSDPPGDGGTGELF
TRBD1 TRBJ2-7 TRBV28 medium-sized ASRLGTGTHEQY
TRBD1 TRBJ2-1 TRBV5-5 - ASSLVPQGDNEQF